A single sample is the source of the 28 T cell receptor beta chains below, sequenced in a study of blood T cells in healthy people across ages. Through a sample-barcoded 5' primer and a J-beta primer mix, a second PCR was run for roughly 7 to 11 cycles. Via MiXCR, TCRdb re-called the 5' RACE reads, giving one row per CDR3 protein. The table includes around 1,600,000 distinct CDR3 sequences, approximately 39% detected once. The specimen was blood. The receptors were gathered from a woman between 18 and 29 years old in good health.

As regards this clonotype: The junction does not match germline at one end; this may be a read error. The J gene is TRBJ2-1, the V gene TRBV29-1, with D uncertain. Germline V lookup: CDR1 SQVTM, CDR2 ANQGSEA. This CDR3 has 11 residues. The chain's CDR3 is CSVAPYKEQFF. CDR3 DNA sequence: TGCAGCGTTGCGCCGTACAAGGAGCAGTTCTTC.

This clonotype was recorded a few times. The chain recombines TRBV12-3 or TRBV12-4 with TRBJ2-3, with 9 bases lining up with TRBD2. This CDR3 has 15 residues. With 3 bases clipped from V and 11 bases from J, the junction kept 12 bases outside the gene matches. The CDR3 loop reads CASSFQAGASGEQYF. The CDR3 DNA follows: TGTGCCAGCAGTTTTCAAGCGGGGGCTAGCGGGGAGCAGTATTTT.

CDR3 in amino acids: CASIPASAHTEAFF. Here the CDR3 DNA reads TGTGCCAGCATCCCCGCCTCGGCGCACACTGAAGCTTTCTTT. The chain couples TRBV11-2 to TRBJ1-1; D remains ambiguous. Trimming shortened V by 7 bases and J by 3 bases, and 15 bases separated the two germline ends. CDR1 and CDR2 (germline): SGHAT, FQNNGV. The CDR3 covers 14 residues.

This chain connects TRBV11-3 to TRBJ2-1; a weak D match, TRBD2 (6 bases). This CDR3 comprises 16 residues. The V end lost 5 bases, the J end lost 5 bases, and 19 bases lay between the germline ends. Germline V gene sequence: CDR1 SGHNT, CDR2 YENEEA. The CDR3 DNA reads TGTGCCAGCAGCCTCTTGGTCGGGAGCGTCAACAATGAGCAGTTCTTC. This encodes CASSLLVGSVNNEQFF. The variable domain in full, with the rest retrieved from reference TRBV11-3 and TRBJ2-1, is EAGVVQSPRYKIIEKKQPVAFWCNPISGHNTLYWYLQNLGQGPELLIRYENEEAVDDSQLPKDRFSAERLKGVDSTLKIQPAELGDSAVYLCASSLLVGSVNNEQFFGPGTRLTVL.

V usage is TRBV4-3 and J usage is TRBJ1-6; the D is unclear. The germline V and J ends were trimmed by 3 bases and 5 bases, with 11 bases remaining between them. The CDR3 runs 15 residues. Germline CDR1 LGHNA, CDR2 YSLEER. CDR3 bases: TGCGCCAGCAGCCAGGACGACACCCATAATTCACCCCTCCACTTT. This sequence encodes CASSQDDTHNSPLHF.

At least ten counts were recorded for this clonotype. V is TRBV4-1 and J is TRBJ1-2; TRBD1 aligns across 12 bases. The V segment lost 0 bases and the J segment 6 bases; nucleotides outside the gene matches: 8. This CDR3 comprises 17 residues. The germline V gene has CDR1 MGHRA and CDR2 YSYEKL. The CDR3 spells CASSQDPGDRGLNGYTF. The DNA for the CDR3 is TGCGCCAGCAGCCAAGATCCAGGGGACAGGGGGCTGAATGGCTACACCTTC.

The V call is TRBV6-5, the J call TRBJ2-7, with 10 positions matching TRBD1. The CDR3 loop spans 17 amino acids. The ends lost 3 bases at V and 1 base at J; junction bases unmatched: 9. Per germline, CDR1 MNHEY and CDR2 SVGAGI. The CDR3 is CASSYRTPGQGSYEQYF. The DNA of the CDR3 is TGTGCCAGCAGTTATCGCACACCGGGACAGGGGTCCTACGAGCAGTACTTC.

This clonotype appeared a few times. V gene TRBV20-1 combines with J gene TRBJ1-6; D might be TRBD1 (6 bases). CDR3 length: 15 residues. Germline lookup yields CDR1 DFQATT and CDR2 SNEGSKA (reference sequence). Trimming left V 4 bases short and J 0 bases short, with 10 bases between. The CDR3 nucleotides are TGCAGTGCTACAGGACAGAGCTCCTATAATTCACCCCTCCACTTT. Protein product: CSATGQSSYNSPLHF.

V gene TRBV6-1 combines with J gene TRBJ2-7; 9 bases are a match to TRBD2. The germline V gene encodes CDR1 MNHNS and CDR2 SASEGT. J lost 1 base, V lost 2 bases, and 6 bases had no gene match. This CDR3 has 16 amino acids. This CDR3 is CASSEYAGGPSYEQYF. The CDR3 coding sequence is TGTGCCAGCAGTGAATACGCGGGAGGGCCATCCTACGAGCAGTACTTC.

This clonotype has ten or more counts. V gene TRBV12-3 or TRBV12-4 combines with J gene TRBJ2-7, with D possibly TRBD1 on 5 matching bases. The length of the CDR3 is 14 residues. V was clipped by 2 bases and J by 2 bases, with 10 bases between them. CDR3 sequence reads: CASSLTGNTYEQYF. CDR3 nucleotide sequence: TGTGCCAGCAGTTTAACAGGAAACACCTACGAGCAGTACTTC.

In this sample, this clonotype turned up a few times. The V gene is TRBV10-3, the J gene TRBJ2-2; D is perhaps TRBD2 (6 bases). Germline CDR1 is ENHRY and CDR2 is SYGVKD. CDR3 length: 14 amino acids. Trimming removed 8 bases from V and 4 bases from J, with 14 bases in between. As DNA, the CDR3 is TGTGCCATCGGCGACGGGAGAGTCACCGGGGAGCTGTTTTTT. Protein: CAIGDGRVTGELFF.

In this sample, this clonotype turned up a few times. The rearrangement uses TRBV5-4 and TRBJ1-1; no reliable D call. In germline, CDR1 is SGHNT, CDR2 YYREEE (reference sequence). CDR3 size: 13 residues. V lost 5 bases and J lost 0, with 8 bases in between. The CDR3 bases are TGTGCCAGCAGGCCACAGTTGAACACTGAAGCTTTCTTT. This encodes CASRPQLNTEAFF.

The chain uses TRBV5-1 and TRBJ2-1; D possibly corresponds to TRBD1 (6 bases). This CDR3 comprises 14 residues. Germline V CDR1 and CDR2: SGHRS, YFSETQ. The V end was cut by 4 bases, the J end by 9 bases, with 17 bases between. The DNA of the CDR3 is TGCGCCAGCAGCCCGGAGCAGGGGTTGAGTGAGCAGTTCTTC. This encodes CASSPEQGLSEQFF.

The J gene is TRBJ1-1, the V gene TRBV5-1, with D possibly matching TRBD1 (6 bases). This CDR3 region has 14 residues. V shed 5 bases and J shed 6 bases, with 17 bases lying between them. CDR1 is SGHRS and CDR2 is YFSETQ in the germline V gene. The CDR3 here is CASSDVRGKAEAFF. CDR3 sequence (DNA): TGCGCCAGCAGTGATGTCAGGGGAAAGGCTGAAGCTTTCTTT.

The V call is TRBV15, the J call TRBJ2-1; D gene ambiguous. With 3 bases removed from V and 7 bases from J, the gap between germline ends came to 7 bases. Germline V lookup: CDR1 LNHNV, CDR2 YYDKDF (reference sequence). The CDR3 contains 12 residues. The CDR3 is CATSRLDNEQFF. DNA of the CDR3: TGTGCCACCAGCAGGCTGGATAATGAGCAGTTCTTC.

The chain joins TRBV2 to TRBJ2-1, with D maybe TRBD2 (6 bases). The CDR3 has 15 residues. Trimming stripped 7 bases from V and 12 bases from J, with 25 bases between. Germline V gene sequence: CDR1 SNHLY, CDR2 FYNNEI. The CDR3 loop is CASTSWDLGQCGQFF. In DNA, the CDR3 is TGTGCCAGCACCTCGTGGGACTTAGGGCAATGTGGGCAGTTCTTC. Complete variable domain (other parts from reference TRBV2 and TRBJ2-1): EPEVTQTPSHQVTQMGQEVILRCVPISNHLYFYWYRQILGQKVEFLVSFYNNEISEKSEIFDDQFSVERPDGSNFTLKIRSTKLEDSAMYFCASTSWDLGQCGQFFGPGTRLTVL.

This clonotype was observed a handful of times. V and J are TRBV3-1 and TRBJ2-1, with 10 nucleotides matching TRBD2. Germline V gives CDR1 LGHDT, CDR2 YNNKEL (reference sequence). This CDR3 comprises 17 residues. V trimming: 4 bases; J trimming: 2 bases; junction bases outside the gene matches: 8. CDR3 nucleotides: TGTGCCAGCAGCCTCCAAACAGGACTAGCGGCCTACAATGAGCAGTTCTTC. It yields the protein CASSLQTGLAAYNEQFF.

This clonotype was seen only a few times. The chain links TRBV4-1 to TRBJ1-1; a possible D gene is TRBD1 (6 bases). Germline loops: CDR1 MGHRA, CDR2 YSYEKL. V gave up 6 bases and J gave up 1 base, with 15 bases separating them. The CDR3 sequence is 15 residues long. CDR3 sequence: CASRQYAQGNTEAFF. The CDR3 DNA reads TGCGCCAGCAGACAATACGCACAGGGGAACACTGAAGCTTTCTTT.

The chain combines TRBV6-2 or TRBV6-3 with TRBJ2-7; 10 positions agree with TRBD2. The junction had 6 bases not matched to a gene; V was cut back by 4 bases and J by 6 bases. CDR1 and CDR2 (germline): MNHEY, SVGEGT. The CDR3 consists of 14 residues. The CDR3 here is CASSLRLAGAEQYF. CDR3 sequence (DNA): TGTGCCAGCAGTTTAAGGCTAGCGGGAGCCGAGCAGTACTTC.

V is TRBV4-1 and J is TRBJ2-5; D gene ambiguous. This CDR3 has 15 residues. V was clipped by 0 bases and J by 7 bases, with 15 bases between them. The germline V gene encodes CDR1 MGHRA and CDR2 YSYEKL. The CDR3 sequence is CASSQDGGQLATQYF. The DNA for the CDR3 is TGCGCCAGCAGCCAAGATGGCGGCCAACTTGCGACCCAGTACTTC.

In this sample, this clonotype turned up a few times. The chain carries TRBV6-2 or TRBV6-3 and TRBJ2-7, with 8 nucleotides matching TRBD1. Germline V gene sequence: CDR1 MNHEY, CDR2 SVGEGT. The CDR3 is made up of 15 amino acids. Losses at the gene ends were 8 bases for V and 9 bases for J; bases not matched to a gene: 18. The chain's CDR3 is CASASNRGTLRGQYF. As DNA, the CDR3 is TGTGCCAGCGCCTCAAACAGGGGGACTCTACGAGGGCAGTACTTC.

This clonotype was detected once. The CDR3 DNA reads TGTGCCAGCAATTCGCGGTACGGCAACACAGATACGCAGTATTTT. Translation gives CASNSRYGNTDTQYF. V usage is TRBV7-9 and J usage is TRBJ2-3; D gene unclear. The CDR3 loop spans 15 amino acids. Trimming shortened V by 7 bases and J by 2 bases, and 16 bases separated the two germline ends. The germline gives CDR1 SEHNR, CDR2 FQNEAQ (reference sequence).

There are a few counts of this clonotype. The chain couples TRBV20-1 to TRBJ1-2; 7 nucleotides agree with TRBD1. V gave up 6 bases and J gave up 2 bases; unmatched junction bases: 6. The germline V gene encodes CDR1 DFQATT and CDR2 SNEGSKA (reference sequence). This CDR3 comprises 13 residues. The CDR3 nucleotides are TGCAGTGCACCCGGCAGGGGGAACTATGGCTACACCTTC. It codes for CSAPGRGNYGYTF.

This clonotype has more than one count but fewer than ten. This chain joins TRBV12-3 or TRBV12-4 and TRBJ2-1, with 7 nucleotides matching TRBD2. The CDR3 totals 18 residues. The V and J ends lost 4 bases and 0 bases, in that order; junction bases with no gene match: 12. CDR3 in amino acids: CASSSPAGGISSYNEQFF. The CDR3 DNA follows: TGTGCCAGCAGTTCCCCAGCCGGGGGGATCAGCTCCTACAATGAGCAGTTCTTC.

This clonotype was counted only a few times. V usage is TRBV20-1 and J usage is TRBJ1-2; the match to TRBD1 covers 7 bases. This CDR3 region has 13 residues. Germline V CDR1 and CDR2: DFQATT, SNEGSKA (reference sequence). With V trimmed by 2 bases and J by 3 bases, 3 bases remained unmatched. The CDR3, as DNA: TGCAGTGCTAGATTGACAGGGCACTATGGCTACACCTTC. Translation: CSARLTGHYGYTF.

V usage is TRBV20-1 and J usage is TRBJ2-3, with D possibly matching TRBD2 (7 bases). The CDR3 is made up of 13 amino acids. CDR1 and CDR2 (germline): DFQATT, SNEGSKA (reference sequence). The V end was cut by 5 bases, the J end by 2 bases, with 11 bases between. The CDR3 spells CSAGGGATDTQYF. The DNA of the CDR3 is TGCAGTGCTGGAGGGGGGGCCACAGATACGCAGTATTTT.

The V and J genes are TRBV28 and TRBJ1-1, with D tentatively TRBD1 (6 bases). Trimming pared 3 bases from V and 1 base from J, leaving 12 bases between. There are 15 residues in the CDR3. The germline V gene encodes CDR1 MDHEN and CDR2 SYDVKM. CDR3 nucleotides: TGTGCCAGCAGTTTTTTTTGGGGACAGAACACTGAAGCTTTCTTT. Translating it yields CASSFFWGQNTEAFF.

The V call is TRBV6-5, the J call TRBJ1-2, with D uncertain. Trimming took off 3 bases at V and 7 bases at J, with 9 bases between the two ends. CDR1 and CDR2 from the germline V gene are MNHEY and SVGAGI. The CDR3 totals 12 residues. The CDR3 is CASSYAAGGYTF. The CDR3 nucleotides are TGTGCCAGCAGTTATGCCGCGGGTGGCTACACCTTC.